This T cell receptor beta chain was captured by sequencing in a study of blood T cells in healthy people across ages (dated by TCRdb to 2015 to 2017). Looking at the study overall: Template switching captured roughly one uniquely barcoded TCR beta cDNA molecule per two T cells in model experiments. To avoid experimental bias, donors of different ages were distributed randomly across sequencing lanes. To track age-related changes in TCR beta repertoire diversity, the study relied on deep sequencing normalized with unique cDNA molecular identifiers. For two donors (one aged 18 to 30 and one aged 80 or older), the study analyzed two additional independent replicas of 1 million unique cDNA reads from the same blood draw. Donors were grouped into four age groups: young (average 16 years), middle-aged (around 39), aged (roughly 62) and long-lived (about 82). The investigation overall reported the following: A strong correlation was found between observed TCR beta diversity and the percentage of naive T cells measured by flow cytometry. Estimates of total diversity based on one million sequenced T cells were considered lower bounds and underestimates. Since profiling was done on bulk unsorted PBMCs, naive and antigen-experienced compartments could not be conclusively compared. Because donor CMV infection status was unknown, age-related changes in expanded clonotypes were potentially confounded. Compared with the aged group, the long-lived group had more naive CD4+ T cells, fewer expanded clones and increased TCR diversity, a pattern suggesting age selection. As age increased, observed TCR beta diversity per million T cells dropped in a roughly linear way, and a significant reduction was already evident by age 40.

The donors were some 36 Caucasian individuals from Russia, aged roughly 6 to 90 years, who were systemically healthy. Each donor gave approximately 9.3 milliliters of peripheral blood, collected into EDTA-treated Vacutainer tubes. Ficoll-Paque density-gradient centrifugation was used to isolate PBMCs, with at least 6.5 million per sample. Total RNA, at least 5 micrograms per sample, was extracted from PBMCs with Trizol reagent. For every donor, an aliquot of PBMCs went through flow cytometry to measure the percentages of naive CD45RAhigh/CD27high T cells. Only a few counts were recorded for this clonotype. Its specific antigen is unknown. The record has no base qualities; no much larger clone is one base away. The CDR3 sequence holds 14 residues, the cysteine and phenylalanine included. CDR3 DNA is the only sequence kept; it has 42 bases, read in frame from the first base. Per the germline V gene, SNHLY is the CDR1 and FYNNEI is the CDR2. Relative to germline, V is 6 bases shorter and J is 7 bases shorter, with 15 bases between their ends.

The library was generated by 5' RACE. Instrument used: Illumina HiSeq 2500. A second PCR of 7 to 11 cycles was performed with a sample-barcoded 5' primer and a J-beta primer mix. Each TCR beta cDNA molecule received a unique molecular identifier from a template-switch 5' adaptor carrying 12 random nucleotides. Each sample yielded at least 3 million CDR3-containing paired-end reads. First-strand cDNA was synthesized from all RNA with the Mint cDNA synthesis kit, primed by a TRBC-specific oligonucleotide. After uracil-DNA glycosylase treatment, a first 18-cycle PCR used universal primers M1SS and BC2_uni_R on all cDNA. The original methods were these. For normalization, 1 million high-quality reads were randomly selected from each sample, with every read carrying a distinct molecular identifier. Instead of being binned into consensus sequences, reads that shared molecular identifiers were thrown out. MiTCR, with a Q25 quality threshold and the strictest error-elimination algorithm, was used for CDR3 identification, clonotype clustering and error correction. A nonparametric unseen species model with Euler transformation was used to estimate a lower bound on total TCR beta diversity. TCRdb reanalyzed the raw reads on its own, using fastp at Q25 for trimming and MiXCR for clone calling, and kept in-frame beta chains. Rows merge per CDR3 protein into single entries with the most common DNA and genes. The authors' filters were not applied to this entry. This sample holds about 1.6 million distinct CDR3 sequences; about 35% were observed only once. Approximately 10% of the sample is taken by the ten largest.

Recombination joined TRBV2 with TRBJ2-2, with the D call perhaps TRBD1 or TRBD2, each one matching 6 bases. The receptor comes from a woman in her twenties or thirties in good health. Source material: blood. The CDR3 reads CASSKRGAGGELFF. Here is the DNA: TGTGCCAGCAGCAAAAGGGGGGCGGGCGGGGAGCTGTTTTTT.